This TCR beta chain is drawn from a study of OX40 agonist ivuxolimab in advanced cancers. The CDR3 totals 18 residues. The germline V gene has CDR1 SNHLY and CDR2 FYNNEI. J gave up 1 base and V 4 bases, and 14 bases lay outside the gene matches. This table comes from immunoSEQ multiplex PCR, and its TCRdb copy is limited to in-frame clones, with some not included. The sample comprises more than 65,000 clones, more than 85% of which are singletons, and 1% to 1.2% rests with the top ten. The chain employs TRBV2 and TRBJ2-5, with TRBD2 matching over 8 bases. This clonotype originated in an adult with an advanced solid tumor such as melanoma, head and neck, liver or kidney cancer. Specimen: CD4+ or CD8+ T cells sorted from blood, collected in a trial of the OX40 agonist ivuxolimab. CDR3 DNA sequence: TGTGCCAGCAGTGTCGTTTTGGTAGCGGGAAGTCTCCAAGAGACCCAGTACTTC. The encoded protein is CASSVVLVAGSLQETQYF.